A single TCR beta chain is shown here with its context. The entry originates in a study of blood T cells in healthy people across ages. A J-beta primer mix and a sample-barcoded 5' primer were used in a second PCR of roughly 6 to 11 cycles. All cDNA molecules were each tagged by a template-switch adaptor with 12 random nucleotides. TCRdb re-analysed the 5' RACE reads in MiXCR, keeping a single row per CDR3 protein. The table has approximately 800,000 distinct CDR3 sequences, roughly 60% seen once. The sequencing sample was made of blood. This clonotype originated in a man in his thirties or forties in good health.

The CDR3 protein is CATRSSADTQYF. DNA for the CDR3: TGTGCCACCAGATCCTCTGCCGATACGCAGTATTTT. The rearrangement links TRBV15 to TRBJ2-3; no clear D gene. In germline, CDR1 is LNHNV, CDR2 YYDKDF (reference sequence). Trimming shortened V by 6 bases and J by 6 bases, and 10 bases separated the two germline ends. The length of the CDR3 is 12 residues.